This TCR beta chain was recovered during a study of response to subunit inactivated influenza vaccine (dated by TCRdb to between 2017 and 2018). For the study in its entirety: The study used deep quantitative T cell receptor repertoire profiling to track responses to a trivalent subunit inactivated influenza vaccine.

Only a few counts were recorded for this clonotype. Its cognate antigen has yet to be identified. No base-level quality is on record; no much larger clone is a single base apart. The library was obtained by RT-PCR. Instrument on record: Illumina HiSeq 2500. TCRdb reworked the public reads: Q25 trimming with fastp, MiXCR clone assembly, productive beta chains retained. Rows with one shared CDR3 protein collapse into an entry with the most common genes and DNA. The sample table holds under 550,000 distinct CDR3 sequences, of which less than 8% were seen once. The top ten clones comprise approximately 12% of the sample. V lost 0 bases and J lost 4 bases; the stretch between them is 12 bases long. CDR1 and CDR2, per the germline V gene (reference sequence), are LGHDT and YNNKEL. Inclusive of the bounding cysteine and phenylalanine, the CDR3 is 15 residues long. The retained sequence is limited to the CDR3, 45 bases, with the frame set at the first base.

Paper-wide results and their limitations: It was suggested by the authors that each seasonal influenza vaccination may recruit only a limited number of new T cells.

The chain uses TRBV3-1 and TRBJ1-2; perhaps TRBD1 is the D gene, with 6 bases matching. The sample here was PBMCs from blood, taken roughly 24 months after vaccination. The sequence was collected from a man in his fifties or sixties who received an inactivated influenza vaccine. Donor details come from another sample of the same person, matched by shared clones. The CDR3 protein is CASSQDLTGTYGYTF. The nucleotide sequence is TGTGCCAGCAGCCAAGATCTTACAGGGACCTATGGCTACACCTTC.